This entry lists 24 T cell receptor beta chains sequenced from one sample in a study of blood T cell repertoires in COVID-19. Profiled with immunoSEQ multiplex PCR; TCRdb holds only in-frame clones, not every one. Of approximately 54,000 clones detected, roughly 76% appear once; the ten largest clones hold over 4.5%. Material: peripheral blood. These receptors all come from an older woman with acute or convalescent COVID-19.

CDR3 in amino acids: CASSSHGGVLNTEAFF. The CDR3, as DNA: TGTGCCAGCAGCTCCCATGGGGGGGTATTGAACACTGAAGCTTTCTTT. V usage is TRBV11-2 and J usage is TRBJ1-1; perhaps TRBD1 as D (5 bases). Between the trimmed V and J ends, which lost 4 bases and 0 bases, there was a span of 15 bases. The CDR3 runs 16 residues. Germline V gene lookup returns CDR1 SGHAT and CDR2 FQNNGV.

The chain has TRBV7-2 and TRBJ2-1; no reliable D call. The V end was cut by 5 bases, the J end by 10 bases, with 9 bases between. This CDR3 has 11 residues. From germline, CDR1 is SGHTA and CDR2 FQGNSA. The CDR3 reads CASSPAYEQFF. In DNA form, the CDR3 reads TGTGCCAGCAGCCCAGCGTACGAGCAGTTCTTC. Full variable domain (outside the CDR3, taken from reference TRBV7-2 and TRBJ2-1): GAGVSQSPSNKVTEKGKDVELRCDPISGHTALYWYRQSLGQGLEFLIYFQGNSAPDKSGLPSDRFSAERTGGSVSTLTIQRTQQEDSAVYLCASSPAYEQFFGPGTRLTVL.

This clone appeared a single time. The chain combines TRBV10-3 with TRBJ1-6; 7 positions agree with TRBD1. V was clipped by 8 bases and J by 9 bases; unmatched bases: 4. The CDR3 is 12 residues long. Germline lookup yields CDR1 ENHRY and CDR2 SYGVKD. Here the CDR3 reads CAIGQGGSPLHF. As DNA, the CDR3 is TGTGCCATCGGGCAGGGGGGTTCACCCCTCCACTTT.

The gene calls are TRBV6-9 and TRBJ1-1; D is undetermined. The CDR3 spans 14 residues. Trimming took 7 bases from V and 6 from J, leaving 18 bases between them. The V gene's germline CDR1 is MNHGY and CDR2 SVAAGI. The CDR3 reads CASTTRESGAEAFF. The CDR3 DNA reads TGTGCCAGCACAACTCGAGAGAGTGGAGCTGAAGCTTTCTTT.

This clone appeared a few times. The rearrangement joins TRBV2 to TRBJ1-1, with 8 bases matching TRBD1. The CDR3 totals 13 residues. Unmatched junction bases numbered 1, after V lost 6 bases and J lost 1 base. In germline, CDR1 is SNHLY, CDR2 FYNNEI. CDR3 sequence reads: CASRDRENTEAFF. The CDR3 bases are TGTGCCAGCAGGGACAGGGAGAACACTGAAGCTTTCTTT.

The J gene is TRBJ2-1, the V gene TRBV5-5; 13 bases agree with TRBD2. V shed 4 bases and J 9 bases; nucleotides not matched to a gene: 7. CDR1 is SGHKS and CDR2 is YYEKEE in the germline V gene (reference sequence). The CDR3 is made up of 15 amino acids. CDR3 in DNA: TGTGCCAGCAGCGGAACTAGCGGGAGGGCCTCTGAGCAGTTCTTC. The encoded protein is CASSGTSGRASEQFF.

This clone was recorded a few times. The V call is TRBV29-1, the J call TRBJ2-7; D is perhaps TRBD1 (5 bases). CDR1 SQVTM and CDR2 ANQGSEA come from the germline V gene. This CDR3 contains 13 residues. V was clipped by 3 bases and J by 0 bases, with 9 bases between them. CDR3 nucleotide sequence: TGCAGCGTTGAGACAGAGAGCTCCTACGAGCAGTACTTC. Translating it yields CSVETESSYEQYF.

The CDR3 region is CASLSKTGVGFGAQHF. CDR3 nucleotides: TGTGCCAGTTTAAGTAAGACAGGGGTAGGGTTTGGGGCCCAGCATTTT. J is TRBJ1-5 and V is TRBV19; 8 nucleotides align to TRBD1. The germline gives CDR1 LNHDA, CDR2 SQIVND (reference sequence). The junction had 20 bases not matched to a gene; V was cut back by 8 bases and J by 11 bases. This CDR3 is 16 amino acids long.

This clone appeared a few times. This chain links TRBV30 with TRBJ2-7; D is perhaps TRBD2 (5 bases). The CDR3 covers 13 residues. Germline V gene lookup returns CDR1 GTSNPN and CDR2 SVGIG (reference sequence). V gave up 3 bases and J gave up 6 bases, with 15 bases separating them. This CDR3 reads CAWRARGMAEQYF. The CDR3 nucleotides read TGTGCCTGGAGAGCTCGGGGAATGGCCGAGCAGTACTTC.

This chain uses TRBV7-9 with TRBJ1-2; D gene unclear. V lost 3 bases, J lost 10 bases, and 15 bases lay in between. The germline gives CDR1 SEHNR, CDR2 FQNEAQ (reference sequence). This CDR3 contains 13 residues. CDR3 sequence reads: CASSFPRGEDYTF. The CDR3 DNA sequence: TGTGCCAGCAGCTTCCCCAGAGGCGAAGACTACACCTTC.

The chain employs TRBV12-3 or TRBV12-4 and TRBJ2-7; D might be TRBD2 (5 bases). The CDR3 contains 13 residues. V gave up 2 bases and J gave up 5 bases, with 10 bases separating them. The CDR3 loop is CASSLSRGNEQYF. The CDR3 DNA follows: TGTGCCAGCAGTTTATCCAGAGGGAACGAGCAGTACTTC.

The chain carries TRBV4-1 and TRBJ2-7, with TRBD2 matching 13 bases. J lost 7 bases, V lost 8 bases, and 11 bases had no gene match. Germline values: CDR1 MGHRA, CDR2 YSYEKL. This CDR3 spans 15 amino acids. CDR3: CASGPGLAGRGEQYF. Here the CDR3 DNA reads TGCGCCAGCGGCCCGGGACTAGCGGGAAGAGGAGAGCAGTACTTC.

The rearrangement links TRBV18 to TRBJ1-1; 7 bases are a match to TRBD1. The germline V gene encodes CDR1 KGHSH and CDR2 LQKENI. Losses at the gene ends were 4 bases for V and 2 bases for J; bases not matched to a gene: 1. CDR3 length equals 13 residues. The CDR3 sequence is CASSQGANTEAFF. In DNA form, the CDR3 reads TGTGCCAGCTCACAGGGGGCTAACACTGAAGCTTTCTTT. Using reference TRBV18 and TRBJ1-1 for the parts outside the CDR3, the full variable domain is NAGVMQNPRHLVRRRGQEARLRCSPMKGHSHVYWYRQLPEEGLKFMVYLQKENIIDESGMPKERFSAEFPKEGPSILRIQQVVRGDSAAYFCASSQGANTEAFFGQGTRLTVV.

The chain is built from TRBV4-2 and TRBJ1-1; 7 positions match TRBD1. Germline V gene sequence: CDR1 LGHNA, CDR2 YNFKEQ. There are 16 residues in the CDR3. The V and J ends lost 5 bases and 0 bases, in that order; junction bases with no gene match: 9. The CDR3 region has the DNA TGTGCCAGCAGCGCAAGGACAGGCCAAATGAACACTGAAGCTTTCTTT. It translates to CASSARTGQMNTEAFF.

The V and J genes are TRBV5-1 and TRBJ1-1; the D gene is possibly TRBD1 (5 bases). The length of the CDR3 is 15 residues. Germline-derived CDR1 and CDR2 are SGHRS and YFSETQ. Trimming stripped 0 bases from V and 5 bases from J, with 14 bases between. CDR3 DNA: TGCGCCAGCAGCTTGGTGGTGGGGCGGGATACTGAAGCTTTCTTT. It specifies CASSLVVGRDTEAFF.

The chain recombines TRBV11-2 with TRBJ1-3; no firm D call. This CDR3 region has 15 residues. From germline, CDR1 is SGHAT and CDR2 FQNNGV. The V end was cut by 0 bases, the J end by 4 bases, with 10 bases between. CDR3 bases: TGTGCCAGCAGCTTAGATCTATCCCGCGGAAACACCATATATTTT. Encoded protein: CASSLDLSRGNTIYF.

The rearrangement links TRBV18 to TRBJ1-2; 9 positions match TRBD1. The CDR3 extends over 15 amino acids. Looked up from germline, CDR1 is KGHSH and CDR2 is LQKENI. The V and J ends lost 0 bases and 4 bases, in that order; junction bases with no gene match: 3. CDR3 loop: CASSPPGQGIYGYTF. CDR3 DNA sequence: TGTGCCAGCTCACCACCGGGACAGGGTATCTATGGCTACACCTTC.

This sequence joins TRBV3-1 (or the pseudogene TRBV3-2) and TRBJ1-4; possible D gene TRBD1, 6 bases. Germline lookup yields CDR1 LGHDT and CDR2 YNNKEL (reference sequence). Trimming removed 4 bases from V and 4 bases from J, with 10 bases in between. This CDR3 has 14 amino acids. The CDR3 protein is CASSLRGINEKLFF. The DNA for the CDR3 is TGTGCCAGCAGCCTCAGGGGAATTAATGAAAAACTGTTTTTT.

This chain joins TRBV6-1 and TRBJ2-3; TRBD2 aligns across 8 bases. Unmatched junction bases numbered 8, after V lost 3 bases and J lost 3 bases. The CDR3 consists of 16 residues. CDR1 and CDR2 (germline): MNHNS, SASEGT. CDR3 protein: CASSEGSGRGTDTQYF. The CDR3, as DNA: TGTGCCAGCAGTGAGGGGTCCGGGAGGGGGACAGATACGCAGTATTTT.

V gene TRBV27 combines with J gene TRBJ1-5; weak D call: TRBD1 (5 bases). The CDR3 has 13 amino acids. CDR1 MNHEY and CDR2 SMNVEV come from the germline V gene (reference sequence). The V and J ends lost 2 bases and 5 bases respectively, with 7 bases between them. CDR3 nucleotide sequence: TGTGCCAGCAGTTTAGTCAGGGATCAGCCCCAGCATTTT. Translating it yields CASSLVRDQPQHF.

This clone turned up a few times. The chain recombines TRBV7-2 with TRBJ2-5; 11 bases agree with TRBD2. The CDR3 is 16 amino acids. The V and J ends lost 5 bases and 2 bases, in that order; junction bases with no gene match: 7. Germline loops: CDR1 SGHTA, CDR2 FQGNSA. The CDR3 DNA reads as TGTGCCAGCAGCACCAATAGCGGGGGGGGACAAGAGACCCAGTACTTC. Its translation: CASSTNSGGGQETQYF.

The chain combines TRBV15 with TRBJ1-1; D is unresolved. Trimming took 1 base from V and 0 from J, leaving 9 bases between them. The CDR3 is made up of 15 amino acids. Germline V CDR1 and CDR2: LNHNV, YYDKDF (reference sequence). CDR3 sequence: CATSRARTMNTEAFF. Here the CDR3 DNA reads TGTGCCACCAGCAGAGCGCGGACTATGAACACTGAAGCTTTCTTT.

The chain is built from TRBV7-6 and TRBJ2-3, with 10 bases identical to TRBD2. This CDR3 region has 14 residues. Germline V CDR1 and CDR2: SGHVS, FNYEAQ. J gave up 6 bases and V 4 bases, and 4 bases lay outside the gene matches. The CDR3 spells CASSWLAGEDTQYF. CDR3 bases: TGTGCCAGCAGCTGGCTAGCGGGGGAGGATACGCAGTATTTT.

Written as DNA, the CDR3 is TGTGCCAGCGGTGGAGGGGCTGGGGAAAAACTGTTTTTT. Amino acid sequence: CASGGGAGEKLFF. The genes are TRBV28 and TRBJ1-4; maybe TRBD1 (5 bases). Germline values: CDR1 MDHEN, CDR2 SYDVKM. The CDR3 is 13 residues long. V dropped 8 bases and J dropped 8 bases, with 15 bases sitting between them.